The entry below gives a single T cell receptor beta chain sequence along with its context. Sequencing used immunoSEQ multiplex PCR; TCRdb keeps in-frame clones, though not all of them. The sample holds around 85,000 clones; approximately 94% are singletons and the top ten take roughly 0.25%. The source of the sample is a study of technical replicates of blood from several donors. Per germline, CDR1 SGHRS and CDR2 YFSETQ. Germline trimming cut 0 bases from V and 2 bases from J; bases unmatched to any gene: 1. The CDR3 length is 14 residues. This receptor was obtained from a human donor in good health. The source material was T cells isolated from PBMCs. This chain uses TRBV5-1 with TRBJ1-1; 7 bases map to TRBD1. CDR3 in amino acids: CASSLGGGNTEAFF. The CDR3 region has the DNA TGCGCCAGCAGCTTGGGAGGGGGCAACACTGAAGCTTTCTTT.